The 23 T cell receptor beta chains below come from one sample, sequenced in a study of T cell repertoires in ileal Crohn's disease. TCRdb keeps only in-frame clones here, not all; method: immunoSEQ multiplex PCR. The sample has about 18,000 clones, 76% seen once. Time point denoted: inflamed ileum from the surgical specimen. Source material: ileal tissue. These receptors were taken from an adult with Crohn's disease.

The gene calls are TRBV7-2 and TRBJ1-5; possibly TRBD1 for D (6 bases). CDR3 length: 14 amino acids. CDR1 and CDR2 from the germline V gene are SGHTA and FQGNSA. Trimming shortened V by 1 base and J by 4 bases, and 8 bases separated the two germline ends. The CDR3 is CASSLGGGNQPQHF. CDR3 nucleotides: TGTGCCAGCAGCTTAGGAGGGGGGAATCAGCCCCAGCATTTT.

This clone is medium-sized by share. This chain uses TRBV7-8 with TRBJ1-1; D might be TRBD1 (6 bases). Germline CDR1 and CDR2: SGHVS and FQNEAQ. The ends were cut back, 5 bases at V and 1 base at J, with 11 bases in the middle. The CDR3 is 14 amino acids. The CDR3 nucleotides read TGTGCCAGCAGCCTTCAGGGGTGGAACACTGAAGCTTTCTTT. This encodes CASSLQGWNTEAFF.

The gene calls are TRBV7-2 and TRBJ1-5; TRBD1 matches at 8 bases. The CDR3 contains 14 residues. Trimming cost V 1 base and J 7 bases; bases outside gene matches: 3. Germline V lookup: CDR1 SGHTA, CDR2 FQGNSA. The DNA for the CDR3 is TGTGCCAGCAGCTTAGGACAGGGGACCCAGCCCCAGCATTTT. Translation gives CASSLGQGTQPQHF.

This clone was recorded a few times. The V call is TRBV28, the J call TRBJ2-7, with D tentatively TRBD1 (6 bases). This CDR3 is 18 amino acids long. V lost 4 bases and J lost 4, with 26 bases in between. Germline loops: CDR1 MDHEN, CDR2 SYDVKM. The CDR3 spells CASSSLFTMDSLNYEQYF. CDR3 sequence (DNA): TGTGCCAGCAGTTCACTCTTCACCATGGACAGCTTAAATTACGAGCAGTACTTC. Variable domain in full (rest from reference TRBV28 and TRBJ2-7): DVKVTQSSRYLVKRTGEKVFLECVQDMDHENMFWYRQDPGLGLRLIYFSYDVKMKEKGDIPEGYSVSREKKERFSLILESASTNQTSMYLCASSSLFTMDSLNYEQYFGPGTRLTVT.

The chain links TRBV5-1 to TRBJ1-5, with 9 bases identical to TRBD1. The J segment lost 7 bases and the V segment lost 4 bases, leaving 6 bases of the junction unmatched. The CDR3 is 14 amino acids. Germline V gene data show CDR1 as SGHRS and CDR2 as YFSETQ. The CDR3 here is CASSKGQGGQPQHF. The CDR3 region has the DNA TGCGCCAGCAGCAAGGGACAGGGCGGGCAGCCCCAGCATTTT.

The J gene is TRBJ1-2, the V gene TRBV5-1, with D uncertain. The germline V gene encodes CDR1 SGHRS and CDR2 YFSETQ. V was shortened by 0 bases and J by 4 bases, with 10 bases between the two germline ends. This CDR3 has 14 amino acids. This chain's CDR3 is CASSLAAASYGYTF. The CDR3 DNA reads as TGCGCCAGCAGCTTGGCGGCAGCCTCCTATGGCTACACCTTC.

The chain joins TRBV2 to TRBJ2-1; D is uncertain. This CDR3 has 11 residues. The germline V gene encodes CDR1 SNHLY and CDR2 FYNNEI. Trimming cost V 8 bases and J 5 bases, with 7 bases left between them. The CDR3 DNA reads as TGTGCCAGCGGTCCGGACAATGAGCAGTTCTTC. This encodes CASGPDNEQFF.

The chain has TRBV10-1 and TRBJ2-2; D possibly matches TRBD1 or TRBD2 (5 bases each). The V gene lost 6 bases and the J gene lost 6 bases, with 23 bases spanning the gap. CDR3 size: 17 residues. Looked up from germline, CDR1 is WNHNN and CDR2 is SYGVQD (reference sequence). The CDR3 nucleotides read TGCGCCAGCAGGGGGTTTTTCGGGGCGGAAGGATCCGGGGAGCTGTTTTTT. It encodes CASRGFFGAEGSGELFF.

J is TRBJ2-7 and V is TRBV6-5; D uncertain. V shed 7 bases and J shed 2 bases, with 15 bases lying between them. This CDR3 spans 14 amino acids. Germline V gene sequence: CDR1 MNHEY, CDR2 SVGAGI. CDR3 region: CASKTDKVAYEQYF. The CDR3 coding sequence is TGTGCCAGCAAAACCGACAAGGTCGCCTACGAGCAGTACTTC.

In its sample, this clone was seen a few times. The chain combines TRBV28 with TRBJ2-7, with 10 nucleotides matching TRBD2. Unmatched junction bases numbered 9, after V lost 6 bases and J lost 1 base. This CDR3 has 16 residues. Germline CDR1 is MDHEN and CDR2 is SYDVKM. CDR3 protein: CASREREGEESYEQYF. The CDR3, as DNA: TGTGCCAGCAGGGAGCGGGAGGGCGAGGAATCCTACGAGCAGTACTTC.

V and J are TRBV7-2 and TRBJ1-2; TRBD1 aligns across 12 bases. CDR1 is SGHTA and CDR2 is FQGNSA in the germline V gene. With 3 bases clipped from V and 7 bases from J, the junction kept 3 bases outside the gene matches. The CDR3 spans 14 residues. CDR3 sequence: CASSLGTGGIGYTF. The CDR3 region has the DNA TGTGCCAGCAGCTTGGGGACAGGGGGCATTGGCTACACCTTC.

The CDR3 reads CASSRLAGGNNEQFF. CDR3 bases: TGCGCCAGCAGCCGACTAGCGGGAGGGAACAATGAGCAGTTCTTC. The chain joins TRBV4-3 to TRBJ2-1, with 14 bases identical to TRBD2. This CDR3 comprises 15 residues. Germline-derived CDR1 and CDR2 are LGHNA and YSLEER. The junction had 1 base not matched to a gene; V was cut back by 4 bases and J by 5 bases.

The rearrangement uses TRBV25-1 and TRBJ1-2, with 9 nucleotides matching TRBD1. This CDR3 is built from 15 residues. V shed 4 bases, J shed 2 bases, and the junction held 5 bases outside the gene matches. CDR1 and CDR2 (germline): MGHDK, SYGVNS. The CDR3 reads CASSARDRENYGYTF. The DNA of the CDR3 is TGTGCCAGCAGTGCAAGGGACAGGGAAAACTATGGCTACACCTTC.

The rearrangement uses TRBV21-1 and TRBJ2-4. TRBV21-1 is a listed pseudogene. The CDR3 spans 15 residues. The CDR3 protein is CASSSRPRDGNIQYF. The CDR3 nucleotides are TGTGCCAGCAGCTCCCGGCCCCGGGACGGGAACATTCAGTACTTC.

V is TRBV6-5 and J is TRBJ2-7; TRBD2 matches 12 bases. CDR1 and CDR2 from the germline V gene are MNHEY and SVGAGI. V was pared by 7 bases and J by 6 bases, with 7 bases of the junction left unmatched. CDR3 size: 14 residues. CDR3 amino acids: CASISGTSGSEQYF. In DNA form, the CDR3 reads TGTGCCAGCATTTCCGGGACTAGCGGGTCCGAGCAGTACTTC.

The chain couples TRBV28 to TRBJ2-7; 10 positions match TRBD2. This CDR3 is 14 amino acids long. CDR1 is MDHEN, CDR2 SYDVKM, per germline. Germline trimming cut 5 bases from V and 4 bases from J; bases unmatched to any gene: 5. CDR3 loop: CASSLLAGVYEQYF. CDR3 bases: TGTGCCAGCAGTCTTCTAGCGGGAGTGTACGAGCAGTACTTC. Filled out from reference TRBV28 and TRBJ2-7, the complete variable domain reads DVKVTQSSRYLVKRTGEKVFLECVQDMDHENMFWYRQDPGLGLRLIYFSYDVKMKEKGDIPEGYSVSREKKERFSLILESASTNQTSMYLCASSLLAGVYEQYFGPGTRLTVT.

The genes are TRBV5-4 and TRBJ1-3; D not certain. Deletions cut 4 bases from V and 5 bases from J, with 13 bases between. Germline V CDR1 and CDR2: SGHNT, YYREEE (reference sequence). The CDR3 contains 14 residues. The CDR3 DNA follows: TGTGCCAGCAGCACAACCGGGAGCAGAAACACCATATATTTT. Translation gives CASSTTGSRNTIYF. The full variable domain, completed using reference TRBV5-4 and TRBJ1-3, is ETGVTQSPTHLIKTRGQQVTLRCSSQSGHNTVSWYQQALGQGPQFIFQYYREEENGRGNFPPRFSGLQFPNYSSELNVNALELDDSALYLCASSTTGSRNTIYFGEGSWLTVV.

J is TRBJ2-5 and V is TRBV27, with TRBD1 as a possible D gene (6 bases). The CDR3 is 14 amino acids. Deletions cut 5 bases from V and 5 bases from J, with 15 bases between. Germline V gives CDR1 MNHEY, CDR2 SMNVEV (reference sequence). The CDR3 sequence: CASSPHRERETQYF. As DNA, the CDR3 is TGTGCCAGCAGTCCCCACAGGGAGCGCGAGACCCAGTACTTC.

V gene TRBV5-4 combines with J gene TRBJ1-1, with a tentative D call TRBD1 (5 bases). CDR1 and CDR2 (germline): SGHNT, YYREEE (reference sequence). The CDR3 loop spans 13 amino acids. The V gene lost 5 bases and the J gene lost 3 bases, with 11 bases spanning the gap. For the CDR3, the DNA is TGTGCCAGCAGGGAGGTGGGGGACACTGAAGCTTTCTTT. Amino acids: CASREVGDTEAFF.

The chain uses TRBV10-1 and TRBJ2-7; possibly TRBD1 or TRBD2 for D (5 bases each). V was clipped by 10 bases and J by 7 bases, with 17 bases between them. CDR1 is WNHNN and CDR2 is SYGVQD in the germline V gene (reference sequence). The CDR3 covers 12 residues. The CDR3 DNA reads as TGCGCCACCAAAGGGACGGCCGGAGAGCAGTACTTC. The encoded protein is CATKGTAGEQYF.

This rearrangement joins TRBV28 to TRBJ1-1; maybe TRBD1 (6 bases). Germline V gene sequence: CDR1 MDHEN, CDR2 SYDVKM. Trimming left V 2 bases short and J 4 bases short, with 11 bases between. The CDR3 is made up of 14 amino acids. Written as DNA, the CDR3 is TGTGCCAGCAGTTTAAAGGGGGGAGTCACTGAAGCTTTCTTT. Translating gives CASSLKGGVTEAFF.

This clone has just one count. CDR3 sequence: CASSQQGALEQETQYF. CDR3 bases: TGTGCCAGCAGTCAACAGGGGGCGCTGGAACAAGAGACCCAGTACTTC. J is TRBJ2-5 and V is TRBV5-5; TRBD1 matches at 9 bases. Germline V CDR1 and CDR2: SGHKS, YYEKEE (reference sequence). V trimming: 5 bases; J trimming: 2 bases; junction bases outside the gene matches: 10. This CDR3 spans 16 amino acids.

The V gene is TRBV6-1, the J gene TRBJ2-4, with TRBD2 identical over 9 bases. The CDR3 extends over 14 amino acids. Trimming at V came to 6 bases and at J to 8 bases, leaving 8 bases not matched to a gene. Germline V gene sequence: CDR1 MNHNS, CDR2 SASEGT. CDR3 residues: CASRRAGGGDIQYF. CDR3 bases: TGTGCCAGCAGGAGGGCGGGAGGGGGGGACATTCAGTACTTC.